The sequence of this T cell receptor (beta chain) was determined in a study of blood T cell repertoires in COVID-19. Study overall: Sites in the United States, Italy and Spain provided acute and convalescent COVID-19 samples. T cells, B-cell-depleted T cells, or PBMCs provided the cDNA or gDNA that served as material.

How the authors handled the data: It was from reference gene primer amplification that nucleated cell counts were estimated. Assay used: immunoSEQ multiplex PCR; TCRdb lists only in-frame clones, some missing. The V and J calls and clone size come from that table; D and trimming were worked out from the DNA. The sample shows around 370,000 clones, around 91% of them seen only once. This clonotype was sampled from a man younger than 35 with active or convalescent COVID-19. Sequenced material: peripheral blood.

This CDR3 is CASRPTGAQPQHF. The CDR3 nucleotides read TGTGCCAGCAGACCTACAGGGGCTCAGCCCCAGCATTTT. The chain is built from TRBV6-6 and TRBJ1-5; 7 positions agree with TRBD1. V lost 6 bases, J lost 6 bases, and 5 bases stayed unmatched. CDR1 MNHNY and CDR2 SVGAGI come from the germline V gene (reference sequence). The CDR3 extends over 13 amino acids.